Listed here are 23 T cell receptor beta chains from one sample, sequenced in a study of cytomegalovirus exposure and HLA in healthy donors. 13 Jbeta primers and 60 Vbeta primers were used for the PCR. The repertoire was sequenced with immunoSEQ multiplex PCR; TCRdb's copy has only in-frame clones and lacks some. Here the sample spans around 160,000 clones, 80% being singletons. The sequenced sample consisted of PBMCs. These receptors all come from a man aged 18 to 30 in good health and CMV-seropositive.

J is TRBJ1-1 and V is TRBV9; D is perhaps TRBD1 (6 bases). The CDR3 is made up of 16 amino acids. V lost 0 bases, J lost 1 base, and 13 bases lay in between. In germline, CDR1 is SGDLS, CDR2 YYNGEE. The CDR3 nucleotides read TGTGCCAGCAGCGTAGGTCAAAGGGGGGGGAACACTGAAGCTTTCTTT. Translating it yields CASSVGQRGGNTEAFF.

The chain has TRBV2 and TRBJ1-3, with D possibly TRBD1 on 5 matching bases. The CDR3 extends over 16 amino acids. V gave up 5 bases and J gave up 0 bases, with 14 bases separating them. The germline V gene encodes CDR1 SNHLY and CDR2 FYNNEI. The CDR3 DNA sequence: TGTGCCAGCAGTCAGGGCCCCACCGGCTCTGGAAACACCATATATTTT. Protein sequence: CASSQGPTGSGNTIYF.

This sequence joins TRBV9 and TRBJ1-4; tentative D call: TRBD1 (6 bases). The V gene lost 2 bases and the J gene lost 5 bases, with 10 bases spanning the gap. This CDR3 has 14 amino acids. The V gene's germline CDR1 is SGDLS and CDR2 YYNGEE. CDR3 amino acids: CASSVGAGNEKLFF. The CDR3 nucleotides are TGTGCCAGCAGCGTGGGGGCAGGGAATGAAAAACTGTTTTTT.

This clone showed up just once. The CDR3 DNA is TGTGCCAGCGGCCGAGACAGCGAAGCTTTCTTT. Translating gives CASGRDSEAFF. J is TRBJ1-1 and V is TRBV7-9, with D possibly matching TRBD1 (5 bases). V shed 8 bases and J shed 8 bases, with 12 bases lying between them. Germline loops: CDR1 SEHNR, CDR2 FQNEAQ (reference sequence). This CDR3 has 11 residues. Combining the CDR3 with reference TRBV7-9 and TRBJ1-1 gives the whole variable domain DTGVSQNPRHKITKRGQNVTFRCDPISEHNRLYWYRQTLGQGPEFLTYFQNEAQLEKSRLLSDRFSAERPKGSFSTLEIQRTEQGDSAMYLCASGRDSEAFFGQGTRLTVV.

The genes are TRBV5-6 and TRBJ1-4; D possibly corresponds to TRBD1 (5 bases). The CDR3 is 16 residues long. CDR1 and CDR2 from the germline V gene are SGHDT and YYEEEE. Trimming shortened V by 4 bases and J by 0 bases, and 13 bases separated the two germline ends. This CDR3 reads CASSRQGLATNEKLFF. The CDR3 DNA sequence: TGTGCCAGCAGCCGTCAGGGTTTGGCAACTAATGAAAAACTGTTTTTT.

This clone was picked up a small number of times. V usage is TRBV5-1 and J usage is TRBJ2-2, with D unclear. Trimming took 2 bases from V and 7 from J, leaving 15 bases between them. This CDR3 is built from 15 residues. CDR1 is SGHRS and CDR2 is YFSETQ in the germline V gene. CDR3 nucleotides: TGCGCCAGCAGCTTAGGCTCGGTGACACTCGGGGAGCTGTTTTTT. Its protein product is CASSLGSVTLGELFF.

CDR3 nucleotides: TGTGCCAGTAGTATAGGGGGGGTGCACTCCTACGAGCAGTACTTC. Translation: CASSIGGVHSYEQYF. This chain connects TRBV19 to TRBJ2-7; D might be TRBD2 (6 bases). Trimming removed 1 base at V and 0 bases at J, with 10 bases between. CDR1 and CDR2 from the germline V gene are LNHDA and SQIVND (reference sequence). The CDR3 consists of 15 residues. The full variable domain, with the rest looked up from reference TRBV19 and TRBJ2-7, is DGGITQSPKYLFRKEGQNVTLSCEQNLNHDAMYWYRQDPGQGLRLIYYSQIVNDFQKGDIAEGYSVSREKKESFPLTVTSAQKNPTAFYLCASSIGGVHSYEQYFGPGTRLTVT.

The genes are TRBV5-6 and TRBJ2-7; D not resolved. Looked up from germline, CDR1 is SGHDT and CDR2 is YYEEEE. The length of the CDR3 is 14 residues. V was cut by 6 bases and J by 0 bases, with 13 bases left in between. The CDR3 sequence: CASTNRLSSYEQYF. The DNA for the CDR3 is TGTGCCAGCACAAATCGACTCAGCTCCTACGAGCAGTACTTC.

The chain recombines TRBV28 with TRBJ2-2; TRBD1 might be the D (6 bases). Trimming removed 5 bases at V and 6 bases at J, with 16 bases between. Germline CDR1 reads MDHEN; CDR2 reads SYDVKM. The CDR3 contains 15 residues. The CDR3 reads CASSIPLTGSGELFF. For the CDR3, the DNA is TGTGCCAGCAGTATCCCACTCACAGGGTCCGGGGAGCTGTTTTTT.

The CDR3 nucleotides are TGTGCCAGCAGCTCCCTAAATCAGCCCCAGCATTTT. This translates into CASSSLNQPQHF. V and J are TRBV7-2 and TRBJ1-5; D gene ambiguous. CDR3 length: 12 residues. V was clipped by 4 bases and J by 4 bases, with 5 bases between them. Looked up from germline, CDR1 is SGHTA and CDR2 is FQGNSA. Full variable domain (outside the CDR3, taken from reference TRBV7-2 and TRBJ1-5): GAGVSQSPSNKVTEKGKDVELRCDPISGHTALYWYRQSLGQGLEFLIYFQGNSAPDKSGLPSDRFSAERTGGSVSTLTIQRTQQEDSAVYLCASSSLNQPQHFGDGTRLSIL.

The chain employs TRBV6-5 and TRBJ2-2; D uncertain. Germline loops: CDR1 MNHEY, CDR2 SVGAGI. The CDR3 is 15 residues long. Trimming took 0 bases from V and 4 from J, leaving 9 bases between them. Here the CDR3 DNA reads TGTGCCAGCAGTTACTCGAGAACCGTCACCGGGGAGCTGTTTTTT. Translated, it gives CASSYSRTVTGELFF.

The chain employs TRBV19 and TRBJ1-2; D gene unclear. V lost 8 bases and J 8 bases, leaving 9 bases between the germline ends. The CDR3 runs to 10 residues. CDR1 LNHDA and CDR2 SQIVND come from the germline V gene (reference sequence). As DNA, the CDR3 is TGTGCCAGTCGTTCGTCGGGCTACACCTTC. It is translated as CASRSSGYTF.

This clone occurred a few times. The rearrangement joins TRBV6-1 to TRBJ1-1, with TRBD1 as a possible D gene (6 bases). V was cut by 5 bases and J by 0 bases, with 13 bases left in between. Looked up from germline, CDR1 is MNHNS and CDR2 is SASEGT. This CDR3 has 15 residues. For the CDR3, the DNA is TGTGCCAGCAGTAGAACGGACAGCGTGAACACTGAAGCTTTCTTT. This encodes CASSRTDSVNTEAFF.

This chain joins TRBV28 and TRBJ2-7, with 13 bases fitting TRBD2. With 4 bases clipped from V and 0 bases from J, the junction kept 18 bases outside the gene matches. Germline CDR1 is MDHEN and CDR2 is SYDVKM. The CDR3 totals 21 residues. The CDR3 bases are TGTGCCAGCAGTTCCCGGGACATAAGGACTAGCGGGAGCCCCAGCTCCTACGAGCAGTACTTC. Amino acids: CASSSRDIRTSGSPSSYEQYF.

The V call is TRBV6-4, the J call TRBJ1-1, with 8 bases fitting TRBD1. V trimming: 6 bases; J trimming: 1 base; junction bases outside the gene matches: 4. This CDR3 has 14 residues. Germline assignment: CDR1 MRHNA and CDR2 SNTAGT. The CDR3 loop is CASRAGGANTEAFF. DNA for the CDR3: TGTGCCAGCAGGGCAGGGGGCGCGAACACTGAAGCTTTCTTT.

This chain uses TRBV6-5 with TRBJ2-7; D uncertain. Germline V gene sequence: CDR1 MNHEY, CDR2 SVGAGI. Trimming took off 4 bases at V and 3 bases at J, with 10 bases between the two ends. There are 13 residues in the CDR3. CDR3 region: CASSSDIIYEQYF. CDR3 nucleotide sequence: TGTGCCAGCAGTTCCGACATTATCTACGAGCAGTACTTC.

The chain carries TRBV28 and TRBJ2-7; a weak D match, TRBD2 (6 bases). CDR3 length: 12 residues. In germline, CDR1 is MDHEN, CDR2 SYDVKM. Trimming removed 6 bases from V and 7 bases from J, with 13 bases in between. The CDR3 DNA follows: TGTGCCAGCAGCGATGGGGCGGGGGAGCAGTACTTC. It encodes CASSDGAGEQYF.

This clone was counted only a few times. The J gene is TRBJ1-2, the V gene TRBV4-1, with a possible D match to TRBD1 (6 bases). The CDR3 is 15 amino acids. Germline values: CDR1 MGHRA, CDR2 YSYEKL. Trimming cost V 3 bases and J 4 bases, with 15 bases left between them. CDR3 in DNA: TGCGCCAGCAGCCAGAACCTACAGGGTGCCTATGGCTACACCTTC. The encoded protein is CASSQNLQGAYGYTF.

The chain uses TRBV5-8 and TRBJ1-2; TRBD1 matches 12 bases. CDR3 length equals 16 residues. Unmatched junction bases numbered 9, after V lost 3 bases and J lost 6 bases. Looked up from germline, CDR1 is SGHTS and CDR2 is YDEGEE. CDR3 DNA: TGTGCCAGCAGCTCGGACGAAGGGACAGGGGGCGATGGCTACACCTTC. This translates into CASSSDEGTGGDGYTF.

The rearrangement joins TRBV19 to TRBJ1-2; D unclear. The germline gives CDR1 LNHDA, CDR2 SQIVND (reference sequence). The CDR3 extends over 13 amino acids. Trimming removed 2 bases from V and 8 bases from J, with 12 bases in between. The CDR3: CASSITRAGGYTF. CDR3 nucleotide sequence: TGTGCCAGTAGTATAACACGAGCGGGAGGCTACACCTTC.

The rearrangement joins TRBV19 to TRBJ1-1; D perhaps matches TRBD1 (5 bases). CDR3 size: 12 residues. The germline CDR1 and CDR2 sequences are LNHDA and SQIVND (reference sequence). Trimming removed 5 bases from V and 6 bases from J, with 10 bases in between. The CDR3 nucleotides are TGTGCCAGTAGTCCCGGACAAGCTGAAGCTTTCTTT. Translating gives CASSPGQAEAFF. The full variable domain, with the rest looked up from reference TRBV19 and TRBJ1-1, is DGGITQSPKYLFRKEGQNVTLSCEQNLNHDAMYWYRQDPGQGLRLIYYSQIVNDFQKGDIAEGYSVSREKKESFPLTVTSAQKNPTAFYLCASSPGQAEAFFGQGTRLTVV.

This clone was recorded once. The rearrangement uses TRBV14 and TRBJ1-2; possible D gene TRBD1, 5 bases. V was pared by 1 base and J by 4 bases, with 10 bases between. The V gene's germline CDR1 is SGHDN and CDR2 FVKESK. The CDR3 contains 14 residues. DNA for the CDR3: TGTGCCAGCAGCCAAGGGGGACTGAGCTATGGCTACACCTTC. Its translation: CASSQGGLSYGYTF.

CDR3 protein: CASSFGTGGQKLFF. The CDR3 bases are TGTGCCAGCAGCTTCGGGACAGGGGGCCAAAAACTGTTTTTT. This chain joins TRBV5-6 and TRBJ1-4, with TRBD1 identical over 12 bases. After removal of 2 bases from V and 9 bases from J, the junction contained 2 bases not matched to a gene. The CDR3 runs 14 residues. The germline V gene encodes CDR1 SGHDT and CDR2 YYEEEE.